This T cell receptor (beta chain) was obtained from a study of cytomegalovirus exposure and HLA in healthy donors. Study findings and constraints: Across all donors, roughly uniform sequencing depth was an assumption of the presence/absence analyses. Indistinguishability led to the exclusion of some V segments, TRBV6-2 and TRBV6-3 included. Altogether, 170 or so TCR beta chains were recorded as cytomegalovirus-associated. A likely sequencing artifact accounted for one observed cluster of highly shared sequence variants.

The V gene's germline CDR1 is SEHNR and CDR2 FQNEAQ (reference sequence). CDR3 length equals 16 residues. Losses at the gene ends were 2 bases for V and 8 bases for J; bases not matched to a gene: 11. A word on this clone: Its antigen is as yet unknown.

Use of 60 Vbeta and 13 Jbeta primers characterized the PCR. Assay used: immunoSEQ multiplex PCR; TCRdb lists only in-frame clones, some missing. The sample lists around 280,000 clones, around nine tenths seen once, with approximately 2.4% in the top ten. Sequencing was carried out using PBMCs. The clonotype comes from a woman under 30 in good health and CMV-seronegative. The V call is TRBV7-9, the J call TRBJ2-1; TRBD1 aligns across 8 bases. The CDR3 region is CASSLPGQGGLHEQFF. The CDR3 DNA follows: TGTGCCAGCAGCTTACCCGGACAGGGTGGTCTCCATGAGCAGTTCTTC.